The TCR beta chain under discussion was sequenced for a study of blood T cell repertoires in COVID-19. Germline V gene sequence: CDR1 SGDLS, CDR2 YYNGEE. The CDR3 length is 15 residues. V gave up 1 base and J gave up 4 bases, with 12 bases separating them. Generated by immunoSEQ multiplex PCR, the TCRdb table keeps only in-frame clones and is missing some. The sample lists hundreds of thousands of clones; about 80% were seen once. The sequence was obtained from a woman between 50 and 59 years old who had been exposed to COVID-19. Sequencing was carried out using PBMCs or T cells enriched from blood (not recorded which). This chain joins TRBV9 and TRBJ1-5; D is undetermined. The CDR3 region is CASSVREGLNQPQHF. The CDR3 nucleotides read TGTGCCAGCAGCGTAAGGGAGGGTCTAAATCAGCCCCAGCATTTT.